This T cell receptor beta chain was observed in a study of T-cell reconstitution after alpha-beta-depleted transplantation in children. Points from the study as a whole: Newly produced T cells mostly provided counts and TCRbeta diversity after one year, as hyperexpanded clones declined. From surviving recipient T cells and thymic progenitors came the high day-60 TCRbeta diversity observed in some patients. Roughly two months post-transplant, alpha-beta T cells reportedly originated from several hundred graft clones that had expanded.

CDR3 length equals 16 residues. V lost 5 bases and J 2 bases, leaving 17 bases between the germline ends. Germline-derived CDR1 and CDR2 are SGHVS and FNYEAQ. Unique molecular identifiers were used to barcode this TCRbeta library. TCRdb reanalysed the PCR reads using MiXCR and keeps one entry per CDR3 protein. The sample yields nearly 350,000 distinct CDR3 sequences, around 15% seen once. This clonotype was seen a handful of times. Its antigen is unidentified. Sequences were derived from PBMCs, mostly from graft donor cells, sampled 360 days after TCRalphabeta/CD19-depleted stem cell transplant. The source of this sequence is a male patient aged 2 to 10 who had a stem cell transplant for acute lymphoblastic leukemia, so the T cells may come from the graft donor. The chain combines TRBV7-6 with TRBJ2-3; D might be TRBD2 (5 bases). Here the CDR3 reads CASSATPGLATDTQYF. As DNA, the CDR3 is TGTGCCAGCAGCGCCACACCCGGACTCGCCACAGATACGCAGTATTTT.